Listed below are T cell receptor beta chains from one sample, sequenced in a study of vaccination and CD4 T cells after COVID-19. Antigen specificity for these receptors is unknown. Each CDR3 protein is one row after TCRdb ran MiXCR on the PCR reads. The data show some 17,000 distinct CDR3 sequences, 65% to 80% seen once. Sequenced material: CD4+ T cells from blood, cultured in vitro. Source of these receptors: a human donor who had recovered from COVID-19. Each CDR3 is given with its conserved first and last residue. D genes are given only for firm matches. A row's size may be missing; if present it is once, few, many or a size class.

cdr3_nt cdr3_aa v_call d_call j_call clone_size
TGCAGCGTTGGAGAGCAGGGACGAGGCACCGGGGAGCTGTTTTTT CSVGEQGRGTGELFF TRBV29-1 NA TRBJ2-2 NA
TGTGCCAGCAGCGTGGACTATGGAGAGACCCAGTACTTC CASSVDYGETQYF TRBV7-2 NA TRBJ2-5 NA
TGTGCCAGCAGCCGGGAAATTGGCAATCAGCCCCAGCATTTT CASSREIGNQPQHF TRBV7-2 NA TRBJ1-5 NA
TGTGCCAAGGGGACAGGGTACAATCAGCCCCAGCATTTT CAKGTGYNQPQHF TRBV6-2/TRBV6-3 TRBD1 TRBJ1-5 NA
TGTGCCAGCAGCGCTCGGACTAGCGGGGGCCTGTACCAAGAGACCCAGTACTTC CASSARTSGGLYQETQYF TRBV2 TRBD2 TRBJ2-5 NA
TGCGCCAGCAGCTTGGAGGGACAGGAGGCAGATACGCAGTATTTT CASSLEGQEADTQYF TRBV5-1 TRBD1 TRBJ2-3 once
TGTGCCAGCAGGGACTTAAGGGGCGGCAATCAGCCCCAGCATTTT CASRDLRGGNQPQHF TRBV27 NA TRBJ1-5 NA
TGTGCCAGCACGACAGGGGGTGACGCTGGGGCCAACGTCCTGACTTTC CASTTGGDAGANVLTF TRBV2 TRBD1 TRBJ2-6 NA
TGCGCCAGCAGCCAAGAAATAGGATGGGCTAGCGGGAGAGGCGGAGCCTACGAGCAGTACTTC CASSQEIGWASGRGGAYEQYF TRBV4-1 TRBD2 TRBJ2-7 NA
TGCAGTGCTAGAGAGCCAGGGCTCTATGGCTACACCTTC CSAREPGLYGYTF TRBV20-1 NA TRBJ1-2 few
TGTGCCAGCAGCCCCCCCCTCCCAGGGTCAGCAAGCACCTTC CASSPPLPGSASTF TRBV6-1 NA TRBJ1-2 NA
TGTGCCAGCAGCTCCAGGGGGGGCAGGTACGAGCAGTACTTC CASSSRGGRYEQYF TRBV7-2 NA TRBJ2-7 NA